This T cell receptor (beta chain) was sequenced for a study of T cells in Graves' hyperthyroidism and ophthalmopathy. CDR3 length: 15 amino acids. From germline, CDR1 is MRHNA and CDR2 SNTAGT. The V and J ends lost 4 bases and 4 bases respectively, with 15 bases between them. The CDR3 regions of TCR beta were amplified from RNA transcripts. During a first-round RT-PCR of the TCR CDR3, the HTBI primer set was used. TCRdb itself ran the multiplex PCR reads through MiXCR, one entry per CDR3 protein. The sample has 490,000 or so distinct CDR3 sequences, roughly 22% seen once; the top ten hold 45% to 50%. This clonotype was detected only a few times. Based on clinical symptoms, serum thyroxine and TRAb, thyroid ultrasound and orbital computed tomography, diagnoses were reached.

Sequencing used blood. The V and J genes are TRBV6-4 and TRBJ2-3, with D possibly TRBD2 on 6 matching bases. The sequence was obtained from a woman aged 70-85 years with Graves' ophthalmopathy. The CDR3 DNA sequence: TGTGCCAGCAGTGTATCCAGCGGAGGGGCAGATACGCAGTATTTT. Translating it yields CASSVSSGGADTQYF.